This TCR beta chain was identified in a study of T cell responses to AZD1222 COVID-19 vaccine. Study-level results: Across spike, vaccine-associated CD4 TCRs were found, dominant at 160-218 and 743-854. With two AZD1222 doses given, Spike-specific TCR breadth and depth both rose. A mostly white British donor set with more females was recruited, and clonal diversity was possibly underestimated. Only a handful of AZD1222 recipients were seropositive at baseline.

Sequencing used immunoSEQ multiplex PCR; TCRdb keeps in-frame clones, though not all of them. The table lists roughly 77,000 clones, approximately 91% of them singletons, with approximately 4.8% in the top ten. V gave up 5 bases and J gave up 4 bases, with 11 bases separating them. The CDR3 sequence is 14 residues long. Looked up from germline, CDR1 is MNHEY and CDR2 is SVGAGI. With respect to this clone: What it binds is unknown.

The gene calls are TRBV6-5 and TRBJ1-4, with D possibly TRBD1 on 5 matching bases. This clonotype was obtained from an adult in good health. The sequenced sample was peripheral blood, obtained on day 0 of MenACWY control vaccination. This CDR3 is CASSPRQSNEKLFF. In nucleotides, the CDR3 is TGTGCCAGCAGTCCTCGACAGAGTAATGAAAAACTGTTTTTT.